Listed below are T cell receptor beta chains from one sample, sequenced in a study of cytomegalovirus exposure and HLA in healthy donors. The repertoire was sequenced with immunoSEQ multiplex PCR; TCRdb's copy has only in-frame clones and lacks some. This table holds fewer than 200,000 clones, about an eighth found once. The sample consisted of PBMCs. The receptors originated from a man aged 50-59 years in good health and CMV-seropositive. Each CDR3 is given with its conserved first and last residue. D genes are given only for firm matches.

D gene: -; V gene: TRBV4-2; CDR3 length: 14; J gene: TRBJ1-6; CDR3 protein: CASSQGQANSPLHF
D gene: TRBD1; V gene: TRBV28; CDR3 length: 14; J gene: TRBJ1-2; CDR3 protein: CASRGTGSNYGYTF
D gene: -; V gene: TRBV9; CDR3 length: 15; J gene: TRBJ1-1; CDR3 protein: CASSVGGTSPSEAFF
D gene: -; V gene: TRBV4-3; CDR3 length: 15; J gene: TRBJ2-3; CDR3 protein: CASSQDREGPDTQYF
D gene: TRBD2; V gene: TRBV6-1; CDR3 length: 15; J gene: TRBJ2-1; CDR3 protein: CASRISGGALNEQFF
D gene: -; V gene: TRBV10-3; CDR3 length: 12; J gene: TRBJ1-2; CDR3 protein: CAITPGGDGYTF
D gene: TRBD1; V gene: TRBV5-4; CDR3 length: 15; J gene: TRBJ1-6; CDR3 protein: CASSTRTGGNSPLHF
D gene: TRBD2; V gene: TRBV30; CDR3 length: 14; J gene: TRBJ2-7; CDR3 protein: CAWSIAGGGAKQYF
D gene: -; V gene: TRBV6-5; CDR3 length: 14; J gene: TRBJ1-5; CDR3 protein: CASSYAGAHQPQHF
D gene: -; V gene: TRBV7-2; CDR3 length: 14; J gene: TRBJ2-5; CDR3 protein: CASSKWTSQETQYF
D gene: -; V gene: TRBV7-9; CDR3 length: 14; J gene: TRBJ1-4; CDR3 protein: CASSWGHLWEKLFF
D gene: TRBD1; V gene: TRBV7-2; CDR3 length: 16; J gene: TRBJ2-4; CDR3 protein: CASSLTGTGAMNIQYF
D gene: -; V gene: TRBV6-6; CDR3 length: 15; J gene: TRBJ1-6; CDR3 protein: CASSYLSSYNSPLHF
D gene: TRBD1; V gene: TRBV6-5; CDR3 length: 13; J gene: TRBJ1-2; CDR3 protein: CASSPDRRYGYTF
D gene: -; V gene: TRBV5-3; CDR3 length: 15; J gene: TRBJ1-2; CDR3 protein: CARSPLAGPNYGYTF
D gene: TRBD1; V gene: TRBV7-2; CDR3 length: 15; J gene: TRBJ2-5; CDR3 protein: CASSFQGALGETQYF
D gene: -; V gene: TRBV5-4; CDR3 length: 15; J gene: TRBJ2-5; CDR3 protein: CASSLDGTAQETQYF
D gene: -; V gene: TRBV2; CDR3 length: 14; J gene: TRBJ1-5; CDR3 protein: CASSERNSNQPQHF
D gene: -; V gene: TRBV27; CDR3 length: 15; J gene: TRBJ1-5; CDR3 protein: CASSLTYHRNQPQHF
D gene: -; V gene: TRBV28; CDR3 length: 14; J gene: TRBJ2-7; CDR3 protein: CASRMRQGIYEQYF
D gene: -; V gene: TRBV19; CDR3 length: 13; J gene: TRBJ1-1; CDR3 protein: CASSPQPGAEAFF
D gene: -; V gene: TRBV19; CDR3 length: 18; J gene: TRBJ1-5; CDR3 protein: CASSFPQARGVGNQPQHF
D gene: TRBD1; V gene: TRBV18; CDR3 length: 15; J gene: TRBJ2-2; CDR3 protein: CASSRDRGDTGELFF
D gene: -; V gene: TRBV5-1; CDR3 length: 14; J gene: TRBJ2-3; CDR3 protein: CASSGSSSTDTQYF
D gene: TRBD1; V gene: TRBV7-2; CDR3 length: 15; J gene: TRBJ2-5; CDR3 protein: CASSLGGQGQGTQYF
D gene: -; V gene: TRBV5-5; CDR3 length: 15; J gene: TRBJ1-2; CDR3 protein: CASSLRAGSNYGYTF
D gene: TRBD1; V gene: TRBV30; CDR3 length: 14; J gene: TRBJ2-3; CDR3 protein: CAAGQGSSTDTQYF
D gene: -; V gene: TRBV6-1; CDR3 length: 15; J gene: TRBJ2-7; CDR3 protein: CASSEVGNPGHEQYF
D gene: -; V gene: TRBV7-9; CDR3 length: 16; J gene: TRBJ2-5; CDR3 protein: CASSSLGAGGQETQYF
D gene: TRBD2; V gene: TRBV9; CDR3 length: 13; J gene: TRBJ2-5; CDR3 protein: CASSEGLQETQYF
D gene: -; V gene: TRBV29-1; CDR3 length: 11; J gene: TRBJ1-1; CDR3 protein: CSVDGRNEAFF
D gene: -; V gene: TRBV7-2; CDR3 length: 15; J gene: TRBJ2-5; CDR3 protein: CASSQNRGAKETQYF
D gene: TRBD1; V gene: TRBV5-4; CDR3 length: 14; J gene: TRBJ1-1; CDR3 protein: CASSLGDRNTEAFF
D gene: -; V gene: TRBV4-1; CDR3 length: 16; J gene: TRBJ1-4; CDR3 protein: CASSQDTRAPNEKLFF
D gene: TRBD1; V gene: TRBV30; CDR3 length: 16; J gene: TRBJ1-5; CDR3 protein: CAWKPGQGFSNQPQHF
D gene: -; V gene: TRBV7-9; CDR3 length: 14; J gene: TRBJ1-1; CDR3 protein: CASSLEGRRTEAFF
D gene: TRBD1; V gene: TRBV6-6; CDR3 length: 16; J gene: TRBJ2-3; CDR3 protein: CASSYSRTGGTDTQYF
D gene: TRBD1; V gene: TRBV6-4; CDR3 length: 14; J gene: TRBJ2-5; CDR3 protein: CASSDGTGMQTQYF
D gene: -; V gene: TRBV11-2; CDR3 length: 15; J gene: TRBJ2-7; CDR3 protein: CTSSFGSGSRYEQYF
D gene: -; V gene: TRBV11-3; CDR3 length: 15; J gene: TRBJ2-3; CDR3 protein: CASSRGTRSTDTQYF
D gene: TRBD1; V gene: TRBV9; CDR3 length: 14; J gene: TRBJ2-5; CDR3 protein: CASSADRVFGTQYF
D gene: -; V gene: TRBV5-4; CDR3 length: 12; J gene: TRBJ2-1; CDR3 protein: CASSPQDNEQFF
D gene: -; V gene: TRBV30; CDR3 length: 14; J gene: TRBJ1-5; CDR3 protein: CAWNGGGSNQPQHF
D gene: TRBD1; V gene: TRBV6-5; CDR3 length: 14; J gene: TRBJ1-4; CDR3 protein: CASSFRTGVGKLFF
D gene: -; V gene: TRBV7-9; CDR3 length: 13; J gene: TRBJ1-2; CDR3 protein: CASSPDGDDGYTF
D gene: -; V gene: TRBV5-6; CDR3 length: 15; J gene: TRBJ1-2; CDR3 protein: CASSLYRTPSYGYTF
D gene: -; V gene: TRBV9; CDR3 length: 16; J gene: TRBJ2-1; CDR3 protein: CASSVEISSSYNEQFF
D gene: -; V gene: TRBV2; CDR3 length: 17; J gene: TRBJ1-1; CDR3 protein: CASSERVGGRLVAEAFF
D gene: TRBD2; V gene: TRBV30; CDR3 length: 11; J gene: TRBJ2-1; CDR3 protein: CAWSEGGGEFF
D gene: TRBD1; V gene: TRBV28; CDR3 length: 18; J gene: TRBJ2-6; CDR3 protein: CASRGMGQTHSGANVLTF
D gene: -; V gene: TRBV4-2; CDR3 length: 13; J gene: TRBJ1-2; CDR3 protein: CASSQELGFGYTF
D gene: TRBD1; V gene: TRBV7-2; CDR3 length: 15; J gene: TRBJ1-6; CDR3 protein: CASSLGQPQNSPLHF
D gene: TRBD1; V gene: TRBV5-4; CDR3 length: 16; J gene: TRBJ1-2; CDR3 protein: CASSPGDRPTYSGYTF
D gene: -; V gene: TRBV12-2; CDR3 length: 12; J gene: TRBJ1-1; CDR3 protein: CASRPAGLEAFF
D gene: -; V gene: TRBV28; CDR3 length: 15; J gene: TRBJ1-6; CDR3 protein: CASSLGHAGNSPLHF
D gene: -; V gene: TRBV2; CDR3 length: 15; J gene: TRBJ1-5; CDR3 protein: CASTSDRTSQGTQHF
D gene: -; V gene: TRBV5-1; CDR3 length: 16; J gene: TRBJ2-1; CDR3 protein: CASSLRPRVSYNEQFF